This paragraph reports one T cell receptor beta chain. Its antigen target is currently unknown. No qualities accompany the bases; no much larger clone lies one base away. This sample is part of a study of blood T cell repertoires in COVID-19 (TCRdb year 2020). Broadly, across the study: Collaborator samples came from the United States, Italy and Spain and covered acute and convalescent phases of COVID-19. Subjects who had been exposed to COVID-19, were actively infected with it, or had recovered from it provided the deeply sampled blood TCRbeta repertoires that made up the dataset. Samples came from the ongoing ImmuneRACE study (first 160 participants) plus 1,254 subjects from 6 global collaborators. The repertoires were made available in a free public database intended to serve as a resource for research on the immune response to SARS-CoV-2. The sample metadata nearly always contained a de-identified subject ID, COVID-19 status, age in years and sex. HLA class I and class II types, where available, came from metadata supplied by the sample provider rather than from assay-based typing. The material from the prospective study consisted of cDNA or gDNA derived from T cells, B-cell-depleted T cells, or PBMCs.

The immunoSEQ Assay, a bias-controlled multiplex PCR, was used to amplify TCRbeta CDR3 regions from genomic DNA. On the authors' methods: The number of nucleated cells in each sample was estimated by amplification of reference gene primers within the assay. To quantify the absolute abundance of each unique TCRbeta CDR3 rearrangement, sequence reads were collapsed and filtered. For each sample, productive Simpson clonality was calculated as the square root of Simpson's diversity index across productive rearrangements. As stored in TCRdb, this immuneACCESS dataset retains in-frame rearrangements with V and J assigned. A fraction of the clones does not appear; measured against another copy, unresolved V genes explain less than half of the discrepancy, and the remainder lacks a known reason. The V and J calls and clone size come from that table; D and trimming were worked out from the DNA. Counted in this sample were a few hundred thousand clones; approximately 87% of them appeared once. The top ten constitute roughly a tenth of the sample.

The paper's findings and limits, for the study overall: The quantity of clinical and demographic metadata differed by source and by participant and was supplied without curation.

Participants in the prospective study were enrolled through a virtual design, were aged 18 to 89 years, and lived in some 24 United States geographic areas. Cohort assignment in the prospective study relied on participant-reported clinical history from a screening survey and a study questionnaire. ImmuneRACE Cohort 3 recovered participants were defined by two consecutive negative NP/OP PCR tests, healthcare professional clearance, or symptom resolution. In the prospective study, whole blood, serum and a nasopharyngeal or oropharyngeal swab were collected from each participant by mobile phlebotomists. Prospective study participants could optionally give additional blood draws and questionnaires over an approximately two-month period. Prospective study blood samples were shipped either frozen or at room temperature before DNA extraction. Sequences were obtained from PBMCs or T cells enriched from blood (not recorded which). The sequence was obtained from a woman between 50 and 59 years old who had recovered from COVID-19.

The sequence in DNA is TGTGCCAGCAGTTACAGGGGTTCCACTGAAGCTTTCTTT. Its coded protein is CASSYRGSTEAFF. The rearrangement combines TRBV2 with TRBJ1-1; 7 central nucleotides agree with TRBD1. From the cysteine through the phenylalanine, the CDR3 covers 13 amino acids. The kept DNA is CDR3 alone, 39 bases in frame from the first base. Germline trimming: 5 bases from V, 4 bases from J; junction bases outside gene matches: 4. Reading the germline V gene gives CDR1 SNHLY and CDR2 FYNNEI.